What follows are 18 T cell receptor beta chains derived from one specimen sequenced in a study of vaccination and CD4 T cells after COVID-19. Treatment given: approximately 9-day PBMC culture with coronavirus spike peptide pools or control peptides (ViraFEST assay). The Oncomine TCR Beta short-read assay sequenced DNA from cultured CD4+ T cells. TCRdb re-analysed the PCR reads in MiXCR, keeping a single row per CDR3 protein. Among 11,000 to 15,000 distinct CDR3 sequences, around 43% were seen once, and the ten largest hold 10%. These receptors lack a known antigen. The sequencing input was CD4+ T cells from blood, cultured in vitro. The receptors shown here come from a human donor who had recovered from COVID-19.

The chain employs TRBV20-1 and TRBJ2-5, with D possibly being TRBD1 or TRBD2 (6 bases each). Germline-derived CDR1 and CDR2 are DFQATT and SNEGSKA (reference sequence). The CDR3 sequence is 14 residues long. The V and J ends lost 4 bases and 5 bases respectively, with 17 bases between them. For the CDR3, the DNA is TGCAGTGCTACCAAGCCCCGGGGGCGCGAGACCCAGTACTTC. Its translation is CSATKPRGRETQYF.

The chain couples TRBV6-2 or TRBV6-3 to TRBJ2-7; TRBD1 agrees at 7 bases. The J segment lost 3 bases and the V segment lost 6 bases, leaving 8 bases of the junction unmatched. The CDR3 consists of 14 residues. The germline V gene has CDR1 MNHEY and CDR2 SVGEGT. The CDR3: CASRRPGQHYEQYF. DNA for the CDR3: TGTGCCAGCAGAAGACCGGGACAGCACTACGAGCAGTACTTC.

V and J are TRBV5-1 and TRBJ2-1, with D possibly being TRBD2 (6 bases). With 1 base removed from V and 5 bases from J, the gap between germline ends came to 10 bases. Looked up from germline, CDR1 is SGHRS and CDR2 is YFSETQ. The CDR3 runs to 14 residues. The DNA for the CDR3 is TGCGCCAGCAGCTTGTTAACGGGGGACAATGAGCAGTTCTTC. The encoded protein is CASSLLTGDNEQFF. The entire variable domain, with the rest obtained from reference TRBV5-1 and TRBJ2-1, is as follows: KAGVTQTPRYLIKTRGQQVTLSCSPISGHRSVSWYQQTPGQGLQFLFEYFSETQRNKGNFPGRFSGRQFSNSRSEMNVSTLELGDSALYLCASSLLTGDNEQFFGPGTRLTVL.

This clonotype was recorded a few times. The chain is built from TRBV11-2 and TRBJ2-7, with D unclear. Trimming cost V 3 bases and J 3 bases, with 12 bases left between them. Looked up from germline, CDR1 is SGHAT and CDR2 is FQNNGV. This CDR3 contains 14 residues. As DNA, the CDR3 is TGTGCCAGCAGCTTCGACTTAGAGGTCTACGAGCAGTACTTC. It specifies CASSFDLEVYEQYF.

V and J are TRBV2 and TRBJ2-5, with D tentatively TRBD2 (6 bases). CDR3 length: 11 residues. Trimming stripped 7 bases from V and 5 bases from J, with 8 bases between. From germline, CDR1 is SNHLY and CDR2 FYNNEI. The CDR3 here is CASNRGETQYF. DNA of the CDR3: TGTGCCAGCAATCGGGGGGAGACCCAGTACTTC.

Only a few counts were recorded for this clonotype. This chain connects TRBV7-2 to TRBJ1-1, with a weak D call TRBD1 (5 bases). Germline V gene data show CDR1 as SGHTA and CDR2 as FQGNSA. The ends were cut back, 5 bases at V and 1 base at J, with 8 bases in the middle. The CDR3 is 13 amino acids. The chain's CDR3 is CASSLGQNTEAFF. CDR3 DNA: TGTGCCAGCAGCCTTGGACAGAACACTGAAGCTTTCTTT. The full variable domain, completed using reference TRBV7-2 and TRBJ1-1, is GAGVSQSPSNKVTEKGKDVELRCDPISGHTALYWYRQSLGQGLEFLIYFQGNSAPDKSGLPSDRFSAERTGGSVSTLTIQRTQQEDSAVYLCASSLGQNTEAFFGQGTRLTVV.

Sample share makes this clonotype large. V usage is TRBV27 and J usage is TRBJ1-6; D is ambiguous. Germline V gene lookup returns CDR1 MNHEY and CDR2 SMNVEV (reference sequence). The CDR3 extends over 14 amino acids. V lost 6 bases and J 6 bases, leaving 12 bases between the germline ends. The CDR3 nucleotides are TGTGCCAGCAGAAGGCGACTGATTAATTCACCCCTCCACTTT. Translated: CASRRRLINSPLHF.

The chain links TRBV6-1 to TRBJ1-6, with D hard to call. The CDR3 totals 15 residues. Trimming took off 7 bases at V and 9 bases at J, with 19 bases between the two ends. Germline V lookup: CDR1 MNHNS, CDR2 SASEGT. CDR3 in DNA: TGTGCCAGCAAAGCCCTGGCGGGCGGAAGTTCACCCCTCCACTTT. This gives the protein CASKALAGGSSPLHF.

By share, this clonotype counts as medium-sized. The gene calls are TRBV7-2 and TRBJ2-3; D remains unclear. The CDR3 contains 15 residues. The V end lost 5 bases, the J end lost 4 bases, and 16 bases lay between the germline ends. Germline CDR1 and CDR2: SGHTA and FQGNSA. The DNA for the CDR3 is TGTGCCAGCAGCGACCGGACCCGAGAGCCAGATACGCAGTATTTT. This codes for CASSDRTREPDTQYF.

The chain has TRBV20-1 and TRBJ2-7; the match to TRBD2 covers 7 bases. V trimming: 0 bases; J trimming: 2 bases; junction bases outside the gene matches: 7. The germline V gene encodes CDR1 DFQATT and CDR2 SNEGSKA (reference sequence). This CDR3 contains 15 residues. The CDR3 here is CSARDVLAVTYEQYF. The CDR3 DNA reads TGCAGTGCTAGAGATGTCCTAGCGGTTACCTACGAGCAGTACTTC.

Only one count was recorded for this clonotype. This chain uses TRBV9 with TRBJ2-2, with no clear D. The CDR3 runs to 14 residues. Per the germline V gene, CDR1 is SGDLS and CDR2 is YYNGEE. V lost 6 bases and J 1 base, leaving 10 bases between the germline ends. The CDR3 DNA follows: TGTGCCAGCACTGGGGTTGTGAACACCGGGGAGCTGTTTTTT. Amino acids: CASTGVVNTGELFF.

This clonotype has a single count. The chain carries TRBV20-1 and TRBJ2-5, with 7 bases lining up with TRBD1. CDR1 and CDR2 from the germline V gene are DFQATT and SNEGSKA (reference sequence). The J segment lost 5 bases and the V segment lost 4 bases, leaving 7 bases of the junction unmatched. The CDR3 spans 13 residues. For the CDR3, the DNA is TGCAGTGCTAACGTACAGGGGTGGGAGACCCAGTACTTC. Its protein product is CSANVQGWETQYF.

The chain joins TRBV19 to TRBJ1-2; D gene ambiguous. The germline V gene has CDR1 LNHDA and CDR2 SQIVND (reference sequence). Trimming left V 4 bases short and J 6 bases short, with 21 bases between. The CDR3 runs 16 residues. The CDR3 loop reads CASSTWPRGRQDGYTF. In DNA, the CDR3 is TGTGCCAGTAGTACCTGGCCCCGGGGAAGGCAGGATGGCTACACCTTC.

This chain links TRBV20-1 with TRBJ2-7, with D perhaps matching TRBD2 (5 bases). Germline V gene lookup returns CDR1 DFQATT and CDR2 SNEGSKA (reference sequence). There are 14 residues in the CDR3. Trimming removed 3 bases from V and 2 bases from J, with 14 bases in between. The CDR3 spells CSASSARFPYEQYF. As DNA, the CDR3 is TGCAGTGCTAGTAGCGCTAGGTTCCCCTACGAGCAGTACTTC.

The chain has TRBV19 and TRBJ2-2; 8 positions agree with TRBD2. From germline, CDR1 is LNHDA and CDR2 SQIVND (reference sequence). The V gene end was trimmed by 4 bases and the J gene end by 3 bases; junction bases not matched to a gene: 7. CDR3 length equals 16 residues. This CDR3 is CASSNPGTSYTGELFF. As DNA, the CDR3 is TGTGCCAGTAGTAACCCCGGGACTAGTTACACCGGGGAGCTGTTTTTT.

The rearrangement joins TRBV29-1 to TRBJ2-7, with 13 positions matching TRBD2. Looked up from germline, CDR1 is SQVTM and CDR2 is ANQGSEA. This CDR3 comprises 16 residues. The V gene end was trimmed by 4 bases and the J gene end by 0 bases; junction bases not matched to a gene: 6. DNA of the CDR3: TGCAGCGTTGCTGGGACTAGCGGGGCCCCCTCCTACGAGCAGTACTTC. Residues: CSVAGTSGAPSYEQYF.

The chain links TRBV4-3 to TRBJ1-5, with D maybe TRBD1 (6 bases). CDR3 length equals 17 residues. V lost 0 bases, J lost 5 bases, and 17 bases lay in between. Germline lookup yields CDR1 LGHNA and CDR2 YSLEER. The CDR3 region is CASSQDIGGGAYQPQHF. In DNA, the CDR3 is TGCGCCAGCAGCCAAGATATCGGTGGGGGCGCCTATCAGCCCCAGCATTTT.

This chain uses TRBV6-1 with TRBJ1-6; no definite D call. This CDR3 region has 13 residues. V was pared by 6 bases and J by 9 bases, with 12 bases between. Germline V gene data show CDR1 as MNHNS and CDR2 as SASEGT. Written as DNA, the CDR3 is TGTGCCAGCAGGCCCCGGGGTGGTTCACCCCTCCACTTT. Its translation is CASRPRGGSPLHF.